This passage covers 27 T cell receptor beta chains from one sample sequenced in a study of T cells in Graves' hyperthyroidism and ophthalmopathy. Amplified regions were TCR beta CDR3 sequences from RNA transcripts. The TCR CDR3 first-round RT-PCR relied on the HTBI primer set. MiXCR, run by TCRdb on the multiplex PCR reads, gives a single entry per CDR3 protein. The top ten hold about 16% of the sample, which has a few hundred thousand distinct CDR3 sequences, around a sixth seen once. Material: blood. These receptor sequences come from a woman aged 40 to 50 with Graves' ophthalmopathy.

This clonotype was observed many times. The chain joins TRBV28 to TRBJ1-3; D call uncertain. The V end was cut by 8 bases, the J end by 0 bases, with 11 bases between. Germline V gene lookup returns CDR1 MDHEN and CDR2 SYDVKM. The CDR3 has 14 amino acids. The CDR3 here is CASGWAVSGNTIYF. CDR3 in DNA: TGTGCCAGCGGTTGGGCAGTCTCTGGAAACACCATATATTTT.

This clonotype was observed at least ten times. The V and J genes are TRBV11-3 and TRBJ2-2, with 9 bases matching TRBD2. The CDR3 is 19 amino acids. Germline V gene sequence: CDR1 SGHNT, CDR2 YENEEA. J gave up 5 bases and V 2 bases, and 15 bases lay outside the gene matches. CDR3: CASSLRAGGRALGTGELFF. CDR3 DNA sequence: TGTGCCAGCAGCTTACGGGCTGGCGGGAGGGCCCTCGGAACCGGGGAGCTGTTTTTT.

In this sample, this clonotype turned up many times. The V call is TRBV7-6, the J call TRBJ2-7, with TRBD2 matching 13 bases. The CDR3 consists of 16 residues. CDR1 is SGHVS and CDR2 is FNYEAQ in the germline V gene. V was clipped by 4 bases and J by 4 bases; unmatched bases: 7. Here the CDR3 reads CASSSSWTSGSYEQYF. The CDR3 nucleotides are TGTGCCAGCAGCTCCTCTTGGACTAGCGGGAGTTACGAGCAGTACTTC.

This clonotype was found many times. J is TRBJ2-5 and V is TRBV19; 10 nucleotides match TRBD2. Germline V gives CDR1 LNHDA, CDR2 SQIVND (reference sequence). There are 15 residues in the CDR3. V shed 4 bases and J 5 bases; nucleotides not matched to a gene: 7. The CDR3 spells CASSRLAGVGETQYF. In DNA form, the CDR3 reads TGTGCCAGTAGTAGGCTAGCGGGAGTAGGGGAGACCCAGTACTTC.

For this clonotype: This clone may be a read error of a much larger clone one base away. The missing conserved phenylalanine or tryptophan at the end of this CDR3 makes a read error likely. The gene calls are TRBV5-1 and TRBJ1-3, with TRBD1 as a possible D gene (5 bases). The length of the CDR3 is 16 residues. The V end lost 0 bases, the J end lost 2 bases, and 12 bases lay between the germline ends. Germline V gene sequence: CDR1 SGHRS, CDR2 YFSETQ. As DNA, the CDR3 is TGCGCCAGCAGCTTGGTTGCAGGGCGGACTGGAAACACCATATATCTT. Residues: CASSLVAGRTGNTIYL.

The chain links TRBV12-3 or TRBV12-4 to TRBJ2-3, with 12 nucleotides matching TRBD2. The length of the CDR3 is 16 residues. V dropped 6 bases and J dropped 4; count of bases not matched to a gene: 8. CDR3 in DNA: TGTGCCAGCAGCCCGACTAGCGGGAGTTCTGCAGATACGCAGTATTTT. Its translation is CASSPTSGSSADTQYF.

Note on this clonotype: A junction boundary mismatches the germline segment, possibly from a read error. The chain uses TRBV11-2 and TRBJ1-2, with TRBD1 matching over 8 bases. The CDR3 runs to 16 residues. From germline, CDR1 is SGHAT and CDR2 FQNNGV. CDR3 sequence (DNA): TGTGCCAGCAGCCGACAGGGGACAGGCGGTCCTTATGACTACACCTTC. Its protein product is CASSRQGTGGPYDYTF.

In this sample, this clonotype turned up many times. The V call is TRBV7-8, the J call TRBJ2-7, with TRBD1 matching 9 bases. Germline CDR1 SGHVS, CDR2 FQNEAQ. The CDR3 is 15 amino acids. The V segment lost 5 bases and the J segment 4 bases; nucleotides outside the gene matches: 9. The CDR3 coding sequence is TGTGCCAGCAGCCAACCCGGGACAGGGCGATACGAGCAGTACTTC. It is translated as CASSQPGTGRYEQYF. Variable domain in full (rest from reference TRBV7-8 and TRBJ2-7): GAGVSQSPRYKVAKRGQDVALRCDPISGHVSLFWYQQALGQGPEFLTYFQNEAQLDKSGLPSDRFFAERPEGSVSTLKIQRTQQEDSAVYLCASSQPGTGRYEQYFGPGTRLTVT.

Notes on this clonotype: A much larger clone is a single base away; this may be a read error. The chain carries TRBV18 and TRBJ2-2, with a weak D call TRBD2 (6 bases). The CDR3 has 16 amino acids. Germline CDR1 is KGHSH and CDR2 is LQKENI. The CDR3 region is CASSPLRTTNTRELFF. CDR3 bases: TGTGCCAGCTCACCACTGAGGACTACGAACACCCGGGAGCTGTTTTTT.

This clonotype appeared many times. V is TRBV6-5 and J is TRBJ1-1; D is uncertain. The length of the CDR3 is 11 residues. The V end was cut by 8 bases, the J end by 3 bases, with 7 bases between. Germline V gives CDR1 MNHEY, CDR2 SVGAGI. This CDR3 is CASGGDTEAFF. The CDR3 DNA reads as TGTGCCAGCGGCGGGGACACTGAAGCTTTCTTT.

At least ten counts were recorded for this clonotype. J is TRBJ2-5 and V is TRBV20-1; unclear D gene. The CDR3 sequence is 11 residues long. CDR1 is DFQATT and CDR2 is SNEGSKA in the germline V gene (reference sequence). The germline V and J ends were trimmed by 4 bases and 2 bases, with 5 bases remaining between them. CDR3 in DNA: TGCAGTGCTACTAATCAAGAGACCCAGTACTTC. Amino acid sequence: CSATNQETQYF.

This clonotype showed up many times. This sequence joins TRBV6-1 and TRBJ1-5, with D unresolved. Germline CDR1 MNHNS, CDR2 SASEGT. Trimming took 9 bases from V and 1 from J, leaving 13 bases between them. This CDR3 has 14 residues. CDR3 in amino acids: CASSRTSSNQPQHF. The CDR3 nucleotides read TGTGCCAGTAGTCGAACGAGCAGCAATCAGCCCCAGCATTTT.

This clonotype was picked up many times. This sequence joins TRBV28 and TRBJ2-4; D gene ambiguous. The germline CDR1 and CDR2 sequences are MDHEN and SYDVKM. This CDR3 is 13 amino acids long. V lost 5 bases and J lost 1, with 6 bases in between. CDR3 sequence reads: CASSVEAKNIQYF. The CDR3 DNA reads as TGTGCCAGCAGTGTGGAGGCCAAAAACATTCAGTACTTC.

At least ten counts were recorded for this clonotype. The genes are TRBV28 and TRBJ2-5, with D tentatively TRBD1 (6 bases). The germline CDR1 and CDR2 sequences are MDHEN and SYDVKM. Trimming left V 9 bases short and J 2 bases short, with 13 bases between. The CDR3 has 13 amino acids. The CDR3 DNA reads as TGTGCCAGTGTGGGGGACAAGCAAGAGACCCAGTACTTC. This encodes CASVGDKQETQYF.

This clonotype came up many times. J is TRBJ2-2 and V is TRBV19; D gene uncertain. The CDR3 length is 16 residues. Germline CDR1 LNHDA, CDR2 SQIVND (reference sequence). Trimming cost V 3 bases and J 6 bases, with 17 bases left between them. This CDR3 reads CASSMRQATAPGELFF. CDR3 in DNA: TGTGCCAGTAGTATGAGGCAGGCTACGGCCCCCGGGGAGCTGTTTTTT.

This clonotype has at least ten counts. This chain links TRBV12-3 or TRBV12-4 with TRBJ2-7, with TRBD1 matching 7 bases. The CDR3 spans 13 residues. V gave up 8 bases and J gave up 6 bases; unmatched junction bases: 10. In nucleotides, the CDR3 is TGTGCCAGCTACCGGACAGGCGGCCTCGAGCAGTACTTC. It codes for CASYRTGGLEQYF.

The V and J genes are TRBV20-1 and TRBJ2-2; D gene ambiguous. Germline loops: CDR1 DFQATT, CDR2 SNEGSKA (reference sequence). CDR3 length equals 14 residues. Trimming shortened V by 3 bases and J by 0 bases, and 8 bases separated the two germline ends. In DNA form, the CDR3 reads TGCAGTGCTAGCGGCACCTCGAACACCGGGGAGCTGTTTTTT. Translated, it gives CSASGTSNTGELFF.

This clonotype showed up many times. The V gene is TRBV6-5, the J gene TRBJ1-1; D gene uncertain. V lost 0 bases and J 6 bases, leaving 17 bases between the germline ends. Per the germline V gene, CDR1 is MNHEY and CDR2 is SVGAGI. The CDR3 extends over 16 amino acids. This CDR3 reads CASSYSLSRRNAEAFF. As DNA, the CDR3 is TGTGCCAGCAGTTACTCGCTCTCACGGCGTAACGCTGAAGCTTTCTTT.

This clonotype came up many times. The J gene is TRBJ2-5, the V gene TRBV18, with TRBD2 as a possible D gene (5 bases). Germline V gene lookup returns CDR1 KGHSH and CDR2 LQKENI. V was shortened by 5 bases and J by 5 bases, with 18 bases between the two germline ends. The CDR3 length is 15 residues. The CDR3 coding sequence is TGTGCCAGCTCAAATATTGACGGGATACTTGAGACCCAGTACTTC. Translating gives CASSNIDGILETQYF.

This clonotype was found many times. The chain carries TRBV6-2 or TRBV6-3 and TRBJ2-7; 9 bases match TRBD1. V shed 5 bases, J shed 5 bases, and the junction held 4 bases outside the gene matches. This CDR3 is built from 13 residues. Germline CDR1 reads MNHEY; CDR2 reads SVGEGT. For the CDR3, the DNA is TGTGCCAGCAGTGGGACAGGGAGTAACGAGCAGTACTTC. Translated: CASSGTGSNEQYF.

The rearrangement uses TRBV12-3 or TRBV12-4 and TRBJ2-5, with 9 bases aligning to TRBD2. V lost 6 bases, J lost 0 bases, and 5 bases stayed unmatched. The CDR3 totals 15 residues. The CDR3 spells CASSQAGGNQETQYF. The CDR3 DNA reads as TGTGCCAGCAGCCAAGCGGGAGGAAACCAAGAGACCCAGTACTTC.

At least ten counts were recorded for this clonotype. The CDR3 is CAWSVPGAGELFF. For the CDR3, the DNA is TGTGCCTGGAGTGTACCCGGGGCCGGGGAGCTGTTTTTT. The gene calls are TRBV30 and TRBJ2-2; weak D call: TRBD2 (5 bases). V was clipped by 0 bases and J by 6 bases, with 8 bases between them. This CDR3 region has 13 residues. Germline values: CDR1 GTSNPN, CDR2 SVGIG (reference sequence).

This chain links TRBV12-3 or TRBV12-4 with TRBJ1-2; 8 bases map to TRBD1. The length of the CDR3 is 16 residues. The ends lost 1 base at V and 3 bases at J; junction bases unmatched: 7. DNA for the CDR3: TGTGCCAGCAGTTTAGGGCGGACAGGGAGGCACTATGGCTACACCTTC. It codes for CASSLGRTGRHYGYTF.

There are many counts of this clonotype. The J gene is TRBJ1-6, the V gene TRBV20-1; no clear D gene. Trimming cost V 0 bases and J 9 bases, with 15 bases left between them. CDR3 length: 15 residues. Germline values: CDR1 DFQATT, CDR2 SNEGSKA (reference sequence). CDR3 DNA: TGCAGTGCTAGAGATGAAGGAGTCCATAGTTCACCCCTCCACTTT. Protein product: CSARDEGVHSSPLHF.

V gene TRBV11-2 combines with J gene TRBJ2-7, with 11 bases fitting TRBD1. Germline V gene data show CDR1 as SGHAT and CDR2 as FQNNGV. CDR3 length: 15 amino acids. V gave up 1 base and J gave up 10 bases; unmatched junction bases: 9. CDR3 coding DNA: TGTGCCAGCAGCTTAGGGACAGGGGGCGTCCTACGTCAGTACTTC. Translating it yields CASSLGTGGVLRQYF.

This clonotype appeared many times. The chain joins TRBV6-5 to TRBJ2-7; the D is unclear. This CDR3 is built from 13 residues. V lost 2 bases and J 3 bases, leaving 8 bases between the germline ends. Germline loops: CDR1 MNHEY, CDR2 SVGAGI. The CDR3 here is CASSYKRYYEQYF. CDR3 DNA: TGTGCCAGCAGTTACAAACGGTACTACGAGCAGTACTTC.

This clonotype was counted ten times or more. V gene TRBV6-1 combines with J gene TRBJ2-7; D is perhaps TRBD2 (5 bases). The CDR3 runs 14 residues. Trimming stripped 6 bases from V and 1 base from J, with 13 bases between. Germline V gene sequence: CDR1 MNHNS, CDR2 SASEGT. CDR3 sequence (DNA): TGTGCCAGCAGACCCCCACCGGGGTCCTACGAGCAGTACTTC. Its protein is CASRPPPGSYEQYF.